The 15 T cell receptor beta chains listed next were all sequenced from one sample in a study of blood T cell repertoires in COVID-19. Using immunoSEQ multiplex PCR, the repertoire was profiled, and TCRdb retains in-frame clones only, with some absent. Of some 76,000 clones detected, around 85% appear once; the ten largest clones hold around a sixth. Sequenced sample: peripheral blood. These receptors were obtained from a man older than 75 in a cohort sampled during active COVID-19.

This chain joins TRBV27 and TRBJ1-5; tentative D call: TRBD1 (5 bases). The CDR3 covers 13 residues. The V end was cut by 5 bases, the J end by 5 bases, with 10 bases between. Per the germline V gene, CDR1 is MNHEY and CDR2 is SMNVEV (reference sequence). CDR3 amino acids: CASSHDRHQPQHF. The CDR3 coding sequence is TGTGCCAGCAGTCACGACAGACATCAGCCCCAGCATTTT.

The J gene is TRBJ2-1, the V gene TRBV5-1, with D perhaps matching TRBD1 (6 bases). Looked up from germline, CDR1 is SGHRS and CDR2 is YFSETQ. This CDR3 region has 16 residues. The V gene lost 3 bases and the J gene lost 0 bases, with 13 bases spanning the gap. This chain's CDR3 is CASSSQGQSSYNEQFF. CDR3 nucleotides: TGCGCCAGCAGCTCCCAGGGGCAGAGCTCCTACAATGAGCAGTTCTTC.

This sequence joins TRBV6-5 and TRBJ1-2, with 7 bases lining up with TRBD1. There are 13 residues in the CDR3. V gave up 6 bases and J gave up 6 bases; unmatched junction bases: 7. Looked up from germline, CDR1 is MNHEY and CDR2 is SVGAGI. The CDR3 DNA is TGTGCCAGCAGCAGGGGGGCAGGCCATGGCTACACCTTC. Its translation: CASSRGAGHGYTF.

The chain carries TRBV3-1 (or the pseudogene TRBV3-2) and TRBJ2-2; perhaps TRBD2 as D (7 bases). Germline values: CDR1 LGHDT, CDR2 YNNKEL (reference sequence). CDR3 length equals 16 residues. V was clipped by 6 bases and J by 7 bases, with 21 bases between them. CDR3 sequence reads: CASSLRGGRGGGELFF. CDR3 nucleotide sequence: TGTGCCAGCAGTCTAAGGGGGGGACGCGGCGGCGGGGAGCTGTTTTTT.

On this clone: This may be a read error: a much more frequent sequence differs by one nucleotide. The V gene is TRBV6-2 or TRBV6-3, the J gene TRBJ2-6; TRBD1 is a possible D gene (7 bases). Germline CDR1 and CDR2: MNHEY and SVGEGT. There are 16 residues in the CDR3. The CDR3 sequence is CASSPQGGTGANVPTF. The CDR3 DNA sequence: TGTGCCAGCAGCCCCCAGGGGGGAACTGGGGCCAACGTCCCGACTTTC.

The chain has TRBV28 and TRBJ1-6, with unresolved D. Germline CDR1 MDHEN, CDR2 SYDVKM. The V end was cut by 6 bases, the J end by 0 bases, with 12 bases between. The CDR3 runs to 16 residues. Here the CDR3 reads CASSSLGSSYNSPLHF. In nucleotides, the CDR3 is TGTGCCAGCAGCTCTTTAGGGAGCTCCTATAATTCACCCCTCCACTTT. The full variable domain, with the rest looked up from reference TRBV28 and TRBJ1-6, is DVKVTQSSRYLVKRTGEKVFLECVQDMDHENMFWYRQDPGLGLRLIYFSYDVKMKEKGDIPEGYSVSREKKERFSLILESASTNQTSMYLCASSSLGSSYNSPLHFGNGTRLTVT.

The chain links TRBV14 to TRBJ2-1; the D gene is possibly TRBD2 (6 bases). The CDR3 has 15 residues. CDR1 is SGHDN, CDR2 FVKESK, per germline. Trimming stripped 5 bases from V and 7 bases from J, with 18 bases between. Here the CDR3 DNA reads TGTGCCAGCAGCAAGTTTATGTGGGGGGTTAATGAGCAGTTCTTC. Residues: CASSKFMWGVNEQFF.

The CDR3 DNA is TGTGCCAGCAGCCCCTCCTATCTAGAAAAACTGTTTTTT. Translating it yields CASSPSYLEKLFF. The V gene is TRBV27, the J gene TRBJ1-4; D unresolved. Deletions cut 6 bases from V and 8 bases from J, with 13 bases between. Looked up from germline, CDR1 is MNHEY and CDR2 is SMNVEV (reference sequence). This CDR3 contains 13 residues.

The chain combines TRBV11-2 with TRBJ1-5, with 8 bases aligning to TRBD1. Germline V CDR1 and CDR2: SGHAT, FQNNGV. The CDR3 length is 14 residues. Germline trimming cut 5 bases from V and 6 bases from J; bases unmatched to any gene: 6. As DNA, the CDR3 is TGTGCCAGCAGCCCAGGTACAGGGGGTCAGCCCCAGCATTTT. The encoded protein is CASSPGTGGQPQHF. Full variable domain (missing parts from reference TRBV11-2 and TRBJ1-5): EAGVAQSPRYKIIEKRQSVAFWCNPISGHATLYWYQQILGQGPKLLIQFQNNGVVDDSQLPKDRFSAERLKGVDSTLKIQPAKLEDSAVYLCASSPGTGGQPQHFGDGTRLSIL.

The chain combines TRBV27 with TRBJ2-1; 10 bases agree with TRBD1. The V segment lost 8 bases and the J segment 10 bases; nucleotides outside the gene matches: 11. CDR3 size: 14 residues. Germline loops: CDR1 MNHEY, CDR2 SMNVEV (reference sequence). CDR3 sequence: CASGTGQGISEQFF. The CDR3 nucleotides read TGTGCCAGCGGAACGGGACAGGGGATTTCAGAGCAGTTCTTC.

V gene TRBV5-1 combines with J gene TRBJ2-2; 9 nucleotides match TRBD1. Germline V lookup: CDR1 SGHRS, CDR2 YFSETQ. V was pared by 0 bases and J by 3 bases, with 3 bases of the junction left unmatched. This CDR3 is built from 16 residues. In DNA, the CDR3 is TGCGCCAGCAGCTTGGGAAACAGGGGGCACACCGGGGAGCTGTTTTTT. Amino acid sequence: CASSLGNRGHTGELFF. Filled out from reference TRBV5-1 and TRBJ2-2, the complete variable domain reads KAGVTQTPRYLIKTRGQQVTLSCSPISGHRSVSWYQQTPGQGLQFLFEYFSETQRNKGNFPGRFSGRQFSNSRSEMNVSTLELGDSALYLCASSLGNRGHTGELFFGEGSRLTVL.

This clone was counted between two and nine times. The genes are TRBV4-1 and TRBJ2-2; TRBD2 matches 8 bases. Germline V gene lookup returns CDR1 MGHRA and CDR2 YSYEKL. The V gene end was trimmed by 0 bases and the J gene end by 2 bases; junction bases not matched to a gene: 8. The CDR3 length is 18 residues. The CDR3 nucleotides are TGCGCCAGCAGCCAAGAGCGGGGGGTCGGATCTAACACCGGGGAGCTGTTTTTT. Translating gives CASSQERGVGSNTGELFF.

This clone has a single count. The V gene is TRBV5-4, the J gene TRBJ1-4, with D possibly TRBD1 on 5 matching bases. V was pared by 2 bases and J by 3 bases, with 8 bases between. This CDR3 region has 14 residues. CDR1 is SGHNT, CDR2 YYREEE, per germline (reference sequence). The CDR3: CASSFDSSNEKLFF. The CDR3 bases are TGTGCCAGCAGCTTCGACAGTTCTAATGAAAAACTGTTTTTT.

This CDR3 reads CASSSLQGGEQYF. The DNA for the CDR3 is TGTGCCAGCAGCTCATTACAGGGGGGCGAGCAGTACTTC. The chain carries TRBV7-2 and TRBJ2-7, with 8 bases aligning to TRBD1. Germline CDR1 is SGHTA and CDR2 is FQGNSA. Germline trimming cut 4 bases from V and 6 bases from J; bases unmatched to any gene: 5. CDR3 length: 13 amino acids.

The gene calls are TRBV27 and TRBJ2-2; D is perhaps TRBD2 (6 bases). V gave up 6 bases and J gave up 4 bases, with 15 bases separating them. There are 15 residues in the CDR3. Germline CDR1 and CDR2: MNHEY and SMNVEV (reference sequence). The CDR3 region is CASRPHAGLTGELFF. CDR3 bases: TGTGCCAGCAGGCCCCATGCGGGGCTCACCGGGGAGCTGTTTTTT.